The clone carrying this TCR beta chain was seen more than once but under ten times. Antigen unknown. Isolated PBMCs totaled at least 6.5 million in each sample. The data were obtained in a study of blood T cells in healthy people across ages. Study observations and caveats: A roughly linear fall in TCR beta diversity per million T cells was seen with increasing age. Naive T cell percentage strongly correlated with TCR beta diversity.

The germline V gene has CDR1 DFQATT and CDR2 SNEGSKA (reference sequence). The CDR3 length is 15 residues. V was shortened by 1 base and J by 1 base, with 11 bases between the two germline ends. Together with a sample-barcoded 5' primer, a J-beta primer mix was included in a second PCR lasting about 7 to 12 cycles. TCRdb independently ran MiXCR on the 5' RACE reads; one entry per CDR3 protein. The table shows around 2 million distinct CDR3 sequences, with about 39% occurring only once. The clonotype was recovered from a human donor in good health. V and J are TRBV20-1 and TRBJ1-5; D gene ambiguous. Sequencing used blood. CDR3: CSARGPTGSNQPQHF. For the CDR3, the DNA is TGCAGTGCTAGAGGTCCTACCGGGAGCAATCAGCCCCAGCATTTT.